These 22 T cell receptor beta chains were sequenced from one sample in a study of vaccination effects on CD4 cells after COVID-19. CD4+ T cells were isolated after about eleven days of culture. Their target antigens are unknown. Sequencing was performed with immunoSEQ multiplex PCR; in TCRdb, only in-frame clones are kept and a portion is missing. Altogether some 50,000 clones are present, about 67% being singletons, with the ten largest covering 4.5% to 6.5%. The sample in question was CD4+ T cells from PBMCs cultured without peptide, obtained before COVID-19 vaccination. The receptor set was obtained from a human donor who received a COVID-19 vaccine.

The V gene is TRBV7-9, the J gene TRBJ1-5, with no clear D. Trimming shortened V by 4 bases and J by 8 bases, and 9 bases separated the two germline ends. This CDR3 is 12 amino acids long. Looked up from germline, CDR1 is SEHNR and CDR2 is FQNEAQ (reference sequence). The CDR3 spells CASSSERKPQHF. In DNA, the CDR3 is TGTGCCAGCAGCTCCGAGAGAAAGCCCCAGCATTTT.

This rearrangement joins TRBV6-1 to TRBJ2-7; tentative D call: TRBD1 (5 bases). V lost 2 bases, J lost 7 bases, and 12 bases lay in between. Per germline, CDR1 MNHNS and CDR2 SASEGT. This CDR3 comprises 13 residues. The CDR3 spells CASSEISQGEQYF. The CDR3 coding sequence is TGTGCCAGCAGTGAAATTTCCCAGGGTGAGCAGTACTTC.

The V gene is TRBV4-2, the J gene TRBJ1-3; D might be TRBD1 (6 bases). Germline V gene sequence: CDR1 LGHNA, CDR2 YNFKEQ. This CDR3 has 15 residues. V dropped 6 bases and J dropped 0 bases, with 12 bases sitting between them. The CDR3 here is CASSADRLSGNTIYF. CDR3 DNA sequence: TGTGCCAGCAGTGCGGACAGACTCTCTGGAAACACCATATATTTT.

The chain combines TRBV3-1 (or the pseudogene TRBV3-2) with TRBJ1-1; TRBD1 aligns across 8 bases. The CDR3 has 17 residues. Germline loops: CDR1 LGHDT, CDR2 YNNKEL (reference sequence). V lost 3 bases, J lost 4 bases, and 13 bases stayed unmatched. DNA for the CDR3: TGTGCCAGCAGCCAGGGTCAAGACAGGGGCTGGGGCACTGAAGCTTTCTTT. It is translated as CASSQGQDRGWGTEAFF.

V usage is TRBV7-3 and J usage is TRBJ2-1, with D perhaps matching TRBD2 (7 bases). This CDR3 is 17 amino acids long. V lost 0 bases and J lost 3, with 15 bases in between. Germline assignment: CDR1 SGHTA and CDR2 FQGTGA. The CDR3 DNA follows: TGTGCCAGCAGCTTAACTCCTGACGGGGGGCACTACAATGAGCAGTTCTTC. It specifies CASSLTPDGGHYNEQFF.

The chain employs TRBV7-2 and TRBJ1-1, with D unresolved. The CDR3 runs to 12 residues. The V end was cut by 6 bases, the J end by 6 bases, with 11 bases between. Germline V gene lookup returns CDR1 SGHTA and CDR2 FQGNSA. DNA for the CDR3: TGTGCCAGCAGACGTAGCCTGGCTGAAGCTTTCTTT. Its translation: CASRRSLAEAFF.

The CDR3 is CASSVSGGPDNSPLHF. The CDR3, as DNA: TGTGCCAGCAGTGTCTCAGGGGGGCCGGATAATTCACCCCTCCACTTT. V usage is TRBV2 and J usage is TRBJ1-6; 7 positions agree with TRBD1. CDR3 size: 16 residues. V gave up 4 bases and J gave up 5 bases; unmatched junction bases: 8. The germline V gene has CDR1 SNHLY and CDR2 FYNNEI.

The chain links TRBV6-5 to TRBJ2-7; TRBD2 aligns across 9 bases. Germline V gene data show CDR1 as MNHEY and CDR2 as SVGAGI. J was trimmed by 0 bases and V by 7 bases; bases with no gene match: 1. The CDR3 spans 13 residues. The DNA for the CDR3 is TGTGCCAGCACTAGCGGGAACTCCTACGAGCAGTACTTC. Translated: CASTSGNSYEQYF.

This clone was observed a handful of times. The chain recombines TRBV11-2 with TRBJ1-2, with D uncertain. The ends were cut back, 0 bases at V and 7 bases at J, with 9 bases in the middle. The CDR3 loop spans 13 amino acids. Germline V gene data show CDR1 as SGHAT and CDR2 as FQNNGV. CDR3 residues: CASSLEKVGGYTF. The CDR3 DNA follows: TGTGCCAGCAGCTTAGAGAAGGTTGGTGGCTACACCTTC.

The chain joins TRBV7-2 to TRBJ2-5; D remains unclear. The CDR3 is 11 residues long. CDR1 is SGHTA and CDR2 is FQGNSA in the germline V gene. V was cut by 5 bases and J by 7 bases, with 8 bases left in between. CDR3: CASSDPGTQYF. The CDR3 DNA follows: TGTGCCAGCAGCGACCCGGGGACCCAGTACTTC.

The chain uses TRBV5-1 and TRBJ1-2; D might be TRBD1 (6 bases). Germline loops: CDR1 SGHRS, CDR2 YFSETQ. The CDR3 covers 14 residues. V was pared by 0 bases and J by 6 bases, with 12 bases between. The CDR3 coding sequence is TGCGCCAGCAGCTTGGAGGGGGGTCCCAATGGCTACACCTTC. This sequence encodes CASSLEGGPNGYTF.

The rearrangement joins TRBV4-3 to TRBJ1-4; D possibly corresponds to TRBD1 (5 bases). Germline CDR1 reads LGHNA; CDR2 reads YSLEER. V was trimmed by 0 bases and J by 11 bases, leaving 13 bases between them. The CDR3 contains 14 residues. DNA for the CDR3: TGCGCCAGCAGCCAAGATGTCGCCAGGGACAAACTGTTTTTT. Amino acids: CASSQDVARDKLFF.

The chain joins TRBV27 to TRBJ2-7, with 7 nucleotides matching TRBD1. Looked up from germline, CDR1 is MNHEY and CDR2 is SMNVEV (reference sequence). The V segment lost 5 bases and the J segment 2 bases; nucleotides outside the gene matches: 6. The CDR3 runs to 14 residues. CDR3 loop: CASSNRDSAYEQYF. CDR3 nucleotides: TGTGCCAGCAGTAATCGGGACAGCGCCTACGAGCAGTACTTC.

J is TRBJ2-1 and V is TRBV19, with 10 nucleotides matching TRBD2. CDR1 is LNHDA, CDR2 SQIVND, per germline (reference sequence). The CDR3 is 16 residues long. V was pared by 3 bases and J by 6 bases, with 8 bases of the junction left unmatched. The CDR3 coding sequence is TGTGCCAGTAGTATTCGAGCGGGAGGGTTTGGCAATGAGCAGTTCTTC. Amino acid sequence: CASSIRAGGFGNEQFF.

This rearrangement joins TRBV6-5 to TRBJ2-3; D gene unclear. V gave up 4 bases and J gave up 7 bases, with 15 bases separating them. The V gene's germline CDR1 is MNHEY and CDR2 SVGAGI. CDR3 length: 14 residues. In DNA form, the CDR3 reads TGTGCCAGCAGTTCGCGGACCCCACGGCATACGCAGTATTTT. Amino acid sequence: CASSSRTPRHTQYF.

The rearrangement joins TRBV5-1 to TRBJ1-1, with a tentative D call TRBD1 (6 bases). This CDR3 comprises 13 residues. Germline V CDR1 and CDR2: SGHRS, YFSETQ. Trimming stripped 4 bases from V and 11 bases from J, with 18 bases between. The CDR3 loop reads CASSGWGAPSAFF. Here the CDR3 DNA reads TGCGCCAGCAGCGGGTGGGGGGCTCCATCTGCTTTCTTT.

This clone was detected only once. The chain is built from TRBV19 and TRBJ2-7; D ambiguous. Trimming cost V 5 bases and J 1 base, with 15 bases left between them. Germline CDR1 LNHDA, CDR2 SQIVND (reference sequence). The length of the CDR3 is 15 residues. The CDR3 loop is CASSPRHLISYEQYF. CDR3 bases: TGTGCCAGTAGTCCCCGACACCTGATATCCTACGAGCAGTACTTC.

The chain employs TRBV3-1 (or the pseudogene TRBV3-2) and TRBJ1-1; D possibly corresponds to TRBD1 (5 bases). CDR3 length equals 15 residues. Trimming removed 4 bases at V and 5 bases at J, with 17 bases between. CDR1 and CDR2 from the germline V gene are LGHDT and YNNKEL (reference sequence). The CDR3 sequence is CASSPFDSRRTEAFF. The CDR3 bases are TGTGCCAGCAGCCCCTTCGACAGTAGAAGAACTGAAGCTTTCTTT.

This chain joins TRBV6-2 or TRBV6-3 and TRBJ1-5; D is uncertain. Germline-derived CDR1 and CDR2 are MNHEY and SVGEGT. Trimming cost V 3 bases and J 13 bases, with 10 bases left between them. The CDR3 contains 11 residues. CDR3 sequence (DNA): TGTGCCAGCAGTTATGGGCGGCGACAGCATTTT. It yields the protein CASSYGRRQHF.

A single count supports this clone. The chain recombines TRBV9 with TRBJ2-5; TRBD2 matches 7 bases. Germline V gene lookup returns CDR1 SGDLS and CDR2 YYNGEE. The CDR3 has 15 amino acids. The V and J ends lost 0 bases and 3 bases, in that order; junction bases with no gene match: 5. The CDR3 DNA follows: TGTGCCAGCAGCGTAGGGCTAGCGGAAAAAGAGACCCAGTACTTC. Translated, it gives CASSVGLAEKETQYF.

J is TRBJ1-3 and V is TRBV7-2; unclear D gene. V was trimmed by 2 bases and J by 0 bases, leaving 14 bases between them. This CDR3 has 17 residues. Germline loops: CDR1 SGHTA, CDR2 FQGNSA. CDR3 bases: TGTGCCAGCAGCTTACAAACGCGGATCCTCTCTGGAAACACCATATATTTT. It yields the protein CASSLQTRILSGNTIYF.

This chain uses TRBV6-5 with TRBJ1-5; weak D call: TRBD1 (5 bases). This CDR3 has 15 residues. Germline CDR1 and CDR2: MNHEY and SVGAGI. Trimming took off 4 bases at V and 2 bases at J, with 12 bases between the two ends. CDR3 in DNA: TGTGCCAGCAGTTCTGCCGGGGGAGGCAATCAGCCCCAGCATTTT. It codes for CASSSAGGGNQPQHF.